This TCR beta chain stems from a study of T cell responses to AZD1222 COVID-19 vaccine. Points from the study as a whole: Unmutated regions of variants are reportedly targeted by nearly half of spike-specific TCRs.

Details on this clone: The antigen is undetermined.

Here immunoSEQ multiplex PCR was the method, and the copy in TCRdb shows in-frame clones only, minus some. The sample lists about 110,000 clones, 75% to 90% occurring once. Germline CDR1 is SEHNR and CDR2 is FQNEAQ (reference sequence). The trim removed 0 bases at V and 5 bases at J, leaving 7 bases unmatched. The length of the CDR3 is 16 residues. This sequence was found in an adult in good health. The sample in question was peripheral blood, obtained on day 0 of AZD1222 vaccination. The rearrangement links TRBV7-9 to TRBJ1-1; 9 nucleotides align to TRBD1. This CDR3 is CASSLAPGTGLTEAFF. As DNA, the CDR3 is TGTGCCAGCAGCTTAGCCCCCGGGACAGGGTTGACTGAAGCTTTCTTT.